This entry lists 22 T cell receptor beta chains sequenced from one sample in a study of blood T cells in healthy people across ages. The authors ran a second PCR of roughly 6 to 12 cycles using a sample-barcoded 5' primer and a J-beta primer mix. MiXCR, run by TCRdb on the 5' RACE reads, gives a single entry per CDR3 protein. The table includes about 630,000 distinct CDR3 sequences, around a fifth detected once. The material sequenced was blood. The source is an older man in good health.

V usage is TRBV6-2 or TRBV6-3 and J usage is TRBJ2-3, with TRBD2 matching over 9 bases. The CDR3 loop spans 15 amino acids. With 4 bases clipped from V and 6 bases from J, the junction kept 8 bases outside the gene matches. Germline V gene sequence: CDR1 MNHEY, CDR2 SVGEGT. The CDR3 region is CASSFLAGVLDTQYF. The CDR3, as DNA: TGTGCCAGCAGTTTTTTAGCGGGAGTATTGGATACGCAGTATTTT.

This clonotype has a handful of counts. The rearrangement links TRBV7-9 to TRBJ2-5, with D perhaps matching TRBD1 (6 bases). The DNA end is more similar to TRBJ2-1, so the J call may be wrong. CDR1 SEHNR and CDR2 FQNEAQ come from the germline V gene (reference sequence). The CDR3 extends over 13 amino acids. CDR3 bases: TGTGCCAGCAGCTTACTCACAGGGTCTGAGCAGTTCTTC. Protein: CASSLLTGSEQFF.

The chain combines TRBV18 with TRBJ2-1; 10 bases match TRBD2. CDR1 KGHSH and CDR2 LQKENI come from the germline V gene. This CDR3 is built from 15 residues. The junction had 3 bases not matched to a gene; V was cut back by 3 bases and J by 4 bases. DNA of the CDR3: TGTGCCAGCTCACCTACTAGCGGGGAATACAATGAGCAGTTCTTC. This codes for CASSPTSGEYNEQFF. Looking up the rest from reference TRBV18 and TRBJ2-1 gives the full variable domain: NAGVMQNPRHLVRRRGQEARLRCSPMKGHSHVYWYRQLPEEGLKFMVYLQKENIIDESGMPKERFSAEFPKEGPSILRIQQVVRGDSAAYFCASSPTSGEYNEQFFGPGTRLTVL.

V and J are TRBV6-6 and TRBJ2-5; TRBD1 might be the D (5 bases). TRBJ2-7 matches the DNA end more closely, so the J call is doubtful. The CDR3 runs 16 residues. Looked up from germline, CDR1 is MNHNY and CDR2 is SVGAGI (reference sequence). The CDR3 protein is CASSKRQPTKSYEQYF. CDR3 nucleotides: TGTGCCAGCAGTAAACGACAGCCGACCAAGAGCTACGAGCAGTACTTC.

This clonotype came up a few times. The chain uses TRBV6-1 and TRBJ1-5, with no clear D. Germline V lookup: CDR1 MNHNS, CDR2 SASEGT. This CDR3 is built from 16 residues. Trimming shortened V by 2 bases and J by 1 base, and 12 bases separated the two germline ends. The chain's CDR3 is CASSEMGFESNQPQHF. The DNA of the CDR3 is TGTGCCAGCAGTGAAATGGGGTTTGAGAGCAATCAGCCCCAGCATTTT.

The chain is built from TRBV11-2 and TRBJ2-1, with D tentatively TRBD1 or TRBD2 (5 bases each). The J call could be wrong; TRBJ2-7 is a better fit for the DNA end. Germline CDR1 SGHAT, CDR2 FQNNGV. The CDR3 has 15 amino acids. The CDR3: CASSSEWGTFGEQYF. Here the CDR3 DNA reads TGTGCCAGCAGCTCAGAATGGGGGACCTTTGGCGAGCAGTACTTC.

The gene calls are TRBV20-1 and TRBJ2-5, with 10 bases identical to TRBD2. Germline CDR1 is DFQATT and CDR2 is SNEGSKA (reference sequence). CDR3 length equals 15 residues. The V segment lost 6 bases and the J segment 5 bases; nucleotides outside the gene matches: 12. CDR3 protein: CSARPTSGNRETQYF. CDR3 in DNA: TGCAGTGCCCGTCCCACTAGCGGGAATCGGGAGACCCAGTACTTC.

This chain connects TRBV6-6 to TRBJ1-5; D gene uncertain. Trimming shortened V by 6 bases and J by 3 bases, and 9 bases separated the two germline ends. CDR1 and CDR2 from the germline V gene are MNHNY and SVGAGI (reference sequence). CDR3 length equals 13 residues. The DNA of the CDR3 is TGTGCCAGCAGCCTTCAAACCAATCAGCCCCAGCATTTT. It translates to CASSLQTNQPQHF.

This rearrangement joins TRBV20-1 to TRBJ1-1, with 7 bases that match TRBD1. In germline, CDR1 is DFQATT, CDR2 SNEGSKA (reference sequence). V dropped 6 bases and J dropped 6; count of bases not matched to a gene: 7. The CDR3 has 12 residues. This CDR3 is CSARQGPSEAFF. CDR3 coding DNA: TGCAGTGCACGACAGGGCCCTTCTGAAGCTTTCTTT.

V and J are TRBV28 and TRBJ2-5; TRBD1 matches at 8 bases. With V trimmed by 5 bases and J by 6 bases, 8 bases remained unmatched. This CDR3 spans 14 amino acids. The V gene's germline CDR1 is MDHEN and CDR2 SYDVKM. The CDR3 spells CASSLPTGEKTQYF. CDR3 nucleotides: TGTGCCAGCAGTCTGCCGACAGGGGAGAAGACCCAGTACTTC.

Only a few counts were recorded for this clonotype. CDR3 amino acids: CSARFTSGIQYF. The CDR3 DNA sequence: TGCAGTGCTAGGTTCACTAGCGGCATTCAGTACTTC. The gene calls are TRBV20-1 and TRBJ2-4, with 8 bases fitting TRBD2. Per the germline V gene, CDR1 is DFQATT and CDR2 is SNEGSKA (reference sequence). V was clipped by 3 bases and J by 9 bases; unmatched bases: 4. CDR3 size: 12 residues.

This clonotype turned up a few times. V is TRBV7-2 and J is TRBJ2-3, with D perhaps TRBD2 (6 bases). The germline V and J ends were trimmed by 1 base and 7 bases, with 18 bases remaining between them. There are 16 residues in the CDR3. Germline CDR1 SGHTA, CDR2 FQGNSA. CDR3 DNA: TGTGCCAGCAGCTTAGTGGACGGGAGTGTACAATATACGCAGTATTTT. Encoded protein: CASSLVDGSVQYTQYF.

The chain uses TRBV20-1 and TRBJ2-5; 11 bases agree with TRBD2. The DNA end favors TRBJ2-1, so the J call may be wrong. Germline V lookup: CDR1 DFQATT, CDR2 SNEGSKA (reference sequence). The CDR3 loop spans 13 amino acids. Here the CDR3 reads CSATPGLAAEQFF. CDR3 DNA sequence: TGCAGTGCGACTCCGGGACTAGCGGCGGAGCAGTTCTTC.

The CDR3 spells CASSQDESDNNEQFF. Here the CDR3 DNA reads TGTGCCAGCAGCCAAGATGAGTCGGATAACAATGAGCAGTTCTTC. The rearrangement joins TRBV3-1 to TRBJ2-1; D unresolved. The ends were cut back, 0 bases at V and 5 bases at J, with 11 bases in the middle. Germline CDR1 reads LGHDT; CDR2 reads YNNKEL (reference sequence). There are 15 residues in the CDR3.

This clonotype has a single count. V usage is TRBV20-1 and J usage is TRBJ2-3, with TRBD2 matching 14 bases. Unmatched junction bases numbered 8, after V lost 5 bases and J lost 7 bases. The CDR3 length is 15 residues. From germline, CDR1 is DFQATT and CDR2 SNEGSKA (reference sequence). The CDR3 region has the DNA TGCAGTGCTTTTGGACTAGCGGGAGGATTGAATACGCAGTATTTT. Translated, it gives CSAFGLAGGLNTQYF.

This clonotype was detected ten times or more. The chain employs TRBV6-4 and TRBJ2-7, with 8 bases identical to TRBD2. V trimming: 6 bases; J trimming: 0 bases; junction bases outside the gene matches: 10. Germline CDR1 and CDR2: MRHNA and SNTAGT. This CDR3 has 16 amino acids. The chain's CDR3 is CASRSSGREASYEQYF. CDR3 nucleotides: TGTGCCAGCAGATCGAGCGGGAGAGAGGCCTCCTACGAGCAGTACTTC.

This clonotype was seen a few times. The chain combines TRBV3-1 with TRBJ2-1; maybe TRBD2 (5 bases). Germline V gene lookup returns CDR1 LGHDT and CDR2 YNNKEL (reference sequence). Trimming took off 1 base at V and 6 bases at J, with 16 bases between the two ends. The CDR3 has 16 residues. CDR3 nucleotide sequence: TGTGCCAGCAGCCAAGCGGGCAGACCCCGGGGCAATGAGCAGTTCTTC. Its translation: CASSQAGRPRGNEQFF.

This clonotype was counted many times. The V call is TRBV29-1, the J call TRBJ2-1, with TRBD2 matching over 11 bases. Germline loops: CDR1 SQVTM, CDR2 ANQGSEA. V trimming: 0 bases; J trimming: 6 bases; junction bases outside the gene matches: 7. The CDR3 runs to 16 residues. CDR3 region: CSVEDMRLAGFNEQFF. The CDR3 region has the DNA TGCAGCGTTGAAGATATGCGACTAGCGGGGTTCAATGAGCAGTTCTTC.

The V gene is TRBV20-1, the J gene TRBJ1-2; D call uncertain. V lost 3 bases and J lost 8, with 7 bases in between. Germline CDR1 and CDR2: DFQATT and SNEGSKA (reference sequence). The CDR3 is 10 residues long. The DNA of the CDR3 is TGCAGTGCTAGTGACAACGGCTACACCTTC. Translating gives CSASDNGYTF.

This clonotype was found a few times. This chain connects TRBV20-1 to TRBJ2-5, with 15 bases that match TRBD2. The J call is uncertain, as TRBJ2-1 better fits the DNA end. This CDR3 comprises 15 residues. Germline loops: CDR1 DFQATT, CDR2 SNEGSKA (reference sequence). This chain's CDR3 is CSARGGLAGGGEQFF. The CDR3 DNA sequence: TGCAGTGCTAGAGGGGGACTAGCGGGAGGAGGTGAGCAGTTCTTC.

The rearrangement links TRBV5-1 to TRBJ1-4; perhaps TRBD1 as D (6 bases). The V gene lost 1 base and the J gene lost 5 bases, with 12 bases spanning the gap. Germline assignment: CDR1 SGHRS and CDR2 YFSETQ. This CDR3 has 15 amino acids. The CDR3 DNA sequence: TGCGCCAGCAGCTTGAACGGGGGGCGAAATGAAAAACTGTTTTTT. This sequence encodes CASSLNGGRNEKLFF.

The chain joins TRBV7-9 to TRBJ2-3; D is perhaps TRBD1 (6 bases). Germline lookup yields CDR1 SEHNR and CDR2 FQNEAQ (reference sequence). This CDR3 is 15 amino acids long. With 2 bases removed from V and 2 bases from J, the gap between germline ends came to 11 bases. For the CDR3, the DNA is TGTGCCAGCAGCTTAAGTCAGGGGATCACAGATACGCAGTATTTT. Translating it yields CASSLSQGITDTQYF.